What follows describes a single TCR beta chain. Its antigen is still unknown. The sample belongs to a study of T cell repertoires in cytomegalovirus infection. Broader study findings: The response measured ex vivo was dominated by TCR beta clonotypes (HLA-C-restricted and CMV-specific).

TCRdb reprocessed the reads via MiXCR and lists one record per CDR3 protein. The table has 250,000 to 300,000 distinct CDR3 sequences, about 20% seen once. Germline lookup yields CDR1 LGHNA and CDR2 YSLEER. This CDR3 has 15 amino acids. Trimming took off 0 bases at V and 5 bases at J, with 13 bases between the two ends. The gene calls are TRBV4-3 and TRBJ1-1, with a possible D match to TRBD1 (5 bases). The source material was cultured PBMCs, sampled from culture after CMV antigen stimulation. The sequence was obtained from a human donor in good health (CMV status not recorded). Some clones in this sample may be carry-over from other donors' samples. DNA of the CDR3: TGCGCCAGCAGCCAAGATCGGGGGTTCAGGACTGAAGCTTTCTTT. The encoded protein is CASSQDRGFRTEAFF.